A single sample is the source of the 3 T cell receptor beta chains below, sequenced in a study of T-cell reconstitution after alpha-beta-depleted transplantation in children. TCRbeta library preparation incorporated unique molecular identifiers. TCRdb used MiXCR to reprocess the PCR reads, holding one entry per CDR3 protein. The sample consists of 330,000 or so distinct CDR3 sequences, roughly 9.1% of them appearing once. This material consisted of PBMCs, taken before TCRalphabeta/CD19-depleted stem cell transplant. The source is a boy in the first two years of life with acute myeloid leukemia, due to receive a stem cell transplant.

This clonotype was seen ten or more times. This chain joins TRBV7-9 and TRBJ2-7; 10 nucleotides align to TRBD2. V trimming: 5 bases; J trimming: 3 bases; junction bases outside the gene matches: 4. Germline V gives CDR1 SEHNR, CDR2 FQNEAQ (reference sequence). The CDR3 is 14 amino acids. The CDR3 sequence: CASSRAGGRYEQYF. The CDR3 DNA reads TGTGCCAGCAGCCGAGCGGGAGGGCGCTACGAGCAGTACTTC.

At least ten counts were recorded for this clonotype. J is TRBJ1-3 and V is TRBV3-1; D gene unclear. V lost 0 bases to trimming and J lost 2 bases, with 11 bases between them. The CDR3 has 16 residues. CDR1 LGHDT and CDR2 YNNKEL come from the germline V gene (reference sequence). The CDR3 coding sequence is TGTGCCAGCAGCCAAGATTACGGGGTAGCTGGAAACACCATATATTTT. Protein: CASSQDYGVAGNTIYF.

Many counts were recorded for this clonotype. The genes are TRBV15 and TRBJ1-1; D call uncertain. CDR1 and CDR2 (germline): LNHNV, YYDKDF (reference sequence). The CDR3 has 13 amino acids. V lost 3 bases and J lost 1, with 6 bases in between. The CDR3 loop is CATSRYQNTEAFF. CDR3 sequence (DNA): TGTGCCACCAGCAGGTATCAGAACACTGAAGCTTTCTTT.